This entry lists 28 T cell receptor beta chains sequenced from one sample in a study of monozygotic twins with inflammatory bowel disease. TCRdb reprocessed the 5' RACE reads, keeping one entry per CDR3 protein, no DNA. Recorded for this sample: just over 300,000 distinct CDR3 sequences. Sequencing was carried out using blood. All receptors come from a human donor with ulcerative colitis or Crohn's disease, or a healthy co-twin of an affected twin (not recorded which).

V is TRBV7-8 and J is TRBJ1-1; checking the TCRdb D call of TRBD1 is not possible without DNA. This CDR3 comprises 14 residues. Germline CDR1 and CDR2: SGHVS and FQNEAQ. CDR3 region: CASSFLTVDTEAFF.

The chain uses TRBV29-1 and TRBJ2-1; as DNA is missing, the TRBD1 call by TCRdb cannot be tested. There are 15 residues in the CDR3. Looked up from germline, CDR1 is SQVTM and CDR2 is ANQGSEA. This CDR3 is CSALGTGGLYNEQFF.

This chain connects TRBV9 to TRBJ2-7. The germline CDR1 and CDR2 sequences are SGDLS and YYNGEE. The CDR3 length is 12 residues. CDR3 region: CASSVAGDEQYF.

The V call is TRBV20-1, the J call TRBJ1-5; the TRBD1 assignment by TCRdb is unverifiable without DNA. Germline V gene lookup returns CDR1 DFQATT and CDR2 SNEGSKA (reference sequence). This CDR3 has 15 residues. This CDR3 is CSAPTVAHSNQPQHF.

This sequence joins TRBV29-1 and TRBJ1-1. The CDR3 length is 11 residues. In germline, CDR1 is SQVTM, CDR2 ANQGSEA. CDR3: CSVRGYTEAFF.

This chain links TRBV7-2 with TRBJ2-1; the TCRdb call, TRBD1, lacks DNA for checking. The length of the CDR3 is 15 residues. Germline V lookup: CDR1 SGHTA, CDR2 FQGNSA. This CDR3 reads CASTRGGGTYNEQFF.

V usage is TRBV9 and J usage is TRBJ2-7. The CDR3 has 11 residues. Germline V gene lookup returns CDR1 SGDLS and CDR2 YYNGEE. CDR3 amino acids: CASSVVGEQYF.

The chain uses TRBV9 and TRBJ2-7; without DNA, the TCRdb call of TRBD1 cannot be checked. This CDR3 contains 14 residues. CDR1 is SGDLS, CDR2 YYNGEE, per germline. The CDR3 spells CASSPRTGDNEQYF.

The CDR3 sequence is CATSDSDPGGGARDTQYF. This chain joins TRBV24-1 and TRBJ2-3; TCRdb's D call of TRBD1 is untestable without DNA. The CDR3 is 18 residues long. The germline gives CDR1 KGHDR, CDR2 SFDVKD.

The chain joins TRBV7-2 to TRBJ2-7. CDR1 is SGHTA, CDR2 FQGNSA, per germline. The CDR3 runs 13 residues. The CDR3 here is CASSRDRYYEQYF.

The chain recombines TRBV7-9 with TRBJ2-3; TCRdb calls TRBD1, which cannot be checked without DNA. The CDR3 consists of 16 residues. From germline, CDR1 is SEHNR and CDR2 FQNEAQ (reference sequence). The CDR3: CASRPPDRALGDTQYF. Using reference TRBV7-9 and TRBJ2-3 for the parts outside the CDR3, the full variable domain is DTGVSQNPRHKITKRGQNVTFRCDPISEHNRLYWYRQTLGQGPEFLTYFQNEAQLEKSRLLSDRFSAERPKGSFSTLEIQRTEQGDSAMYLCASRPPDRALGDTQYFGPGTRLTVL.

The rearrangement joins TRBV2 to TRBJ2-5. This CDR3 comprises 13 residues. Per the germline V gene, CDR1 is SNHLY and CDR2 is FYNNEI. Here the CDR3 reads CASSATVQETQYF.

This sequence joins TRBV20-1 and TRBJ2-4; no DNA is available, so the TRBD1 call from TCRdb remains unchecked. Germline V gives CDR1 DFQATT, CDR2 SNEGSKA (reference sequence). CDR3 length: 16 amino acids. The CDR3 reads CSARDPRGGGQNIQYF.

The V and J genes are TRBV5-1 and TRBJ2-3; TCRdb lists TRBD2, though no DNA is available to test this call. Germline CDR1 is SGHRS and CDR2 is YFSETQ. This CDR3 is 13 amino acids long. The chain's CDR3 is CASSRESRDTQYF.

The chain has TRBV29-1 and TRBJ2-7; the TCRdb call, TRBD1, lacks DNA for checking. The germline V gene encodes CDR1 SQVTM and CDR2 ANQGSEA. The CDR3 is 14 amino acids. CDR3 protein: CSVVGDRGAYEQYF.

The chain employs TRBV19 and TRBJ2-6. Germline V gene sequence: CDR1 LNHDA, CDR2 SQIVND (reference sequence). This CDR3 has 14 residues. CDR3 sequence reads: CASSQWAGANVLTF.

This chain connects TRBV27 to TRBJ2-1; TCRdb's D call of TRBD2 is untestable without DNA. Germline CDR1 reads MNHEY; CDR2 reads SMNVEV (reference sequence). The CDR3 is 18 amino acids. This CDR3 reads CASSSRPGGHYSYNEQFF.

V usage is TRBV12-3 or TRBV12-4 and J usage is TRBJ2-1; TCRdb proposes TRBD1, but this gene call is untestable without DNA. The CDR3 totals 14 residues. CDR3 sequence: CASRSDRGGGEQFF.

This chain joins TRBV15 and TRBJ1-3. From germline, CDR1 is LNHNV and CDR2 YYDKDF (reference sequence). The CDR3 contains 14 residues. This CDR3 reads CATSSILGRNTIYF.

V is TRBV5-1 and J is TRBJ2-7; the D call of TRBD2 rests on TCRdb alone, since no DNA is present to check it. This CDR3 comprises 15 residues. Germline V gene sequence: CDR1 SGHRS, CDR2 YFSETQ. CDR3 region: CASSLEAGGPHEQYF. Filled out from reference TRBV5-1 and TRBJ2-7, the complete variable domain reads KAGVTQTPRYLIKTRGQQVTLSCSPISGHRSVSWYQQTPGQGLQFLFEYFSETQRNKGNFPGRFSGRQFSNSRSEMNVSTLELGDSALYLCASSLEAGGPHEQYFGPGTRLTVT.

This sequence joins TRBV5-6 and TRBJ1-4. CDR3 length equals 14 residues. CDR1 is SGHDT, CDR2 YYEEEE, per germline. The CDR3 sequence: CASSLGEPNEKLFF.

The rearrangement uses TRBV3-1 and TRBJ2-2; TCRdb indicates TRBD2, and absent DNA this call remains unverified. CDR3 length: 16 amino acids. Germline values: CDR1 LGHDT, CDR2 YNNKEL (reference sequence). CDR3 protein: CASSQDLREANGELFF.

V gene TRBV2 combines with J gene TRBJ1-2; absent DNA, TCRdb's TRBD1 call cannot be checked. Germline CDR1 and CDR2: SNHLY and FYNNEI. The CDR3 is made up of 15 amino acids. The CDR3 protein is CASSVGRGANYGYTF.

The rearrangement links TRBV12-3 or TRBV12-4 to TRBJ2-6. This CDR3 comprises 15 residues. CDR3 region: CASRLQEAGANVLTF.

The chain couples TRBV28 to TRBJ1-1. Germline CDR1 reads MDHEN; CDR2 reads SYDVKM. This CDR3 has 13 residues. CDR3 sequence reads: CASSFRRGTEAFF.

The chain joins TRBV2 to TRBJ2-3. Germline lookup yields CDR1 SNHLY and CDR2 FYNNEI. The CDR3 has 11 residues. The CDR3 sequence is CASTHTDTQYF. Based on the CDR3 plus reference TRBV2 and TRBJ2-3, the full variable domain is EPEVTQTPSHQVTQMGQEVILRCVPISNHLYFYWYRQILGQKVEFLVSFYNNEISEKSEIFDDQFSVERPDGSNFTLKIRSTKLEDSAMYFCASTHTDTQYFGPGTRLTVL.

The CDR3 sequence is CASSKLAGNDNEQFF. The V and J genes are TRBV5-1 and TRBJ2-1; the D gene TCRdb calls, TRBD2, cannot be checked with no DNA. The germline gives CDR1 SGHRS, CDR2 YFSETQ. CDR3 length: 15 amino acids.

CDR3 in amino acids: CSARGMGSGNTIYF. The gene calls are TRBV20-1 and TRBJ1-3. The germline CDR1 and CDR2 sequences are DFQATT and SNEGSKA (reference sequence). This CDR3 spans 14 amino acids.